The 20 T cell receptor beta chains given below trace back to one sample, sequenced in a study of OX40 agonist ivuxolimab in advanced cancers. This table comes from immunoSEQ multiplex PCR, and its TCRdb copy is limited to in-frame clones, with some not included. The sample has approximately 82,000 clones, over 85% seen once. The sequencing used CD4+ or CD8+ T cells sorted from blood, collected in a trial of the OX40 agonist ivuxolimab. The receptors shown here come from an adult with an advanced solid tumor such as melanoma, head and neck, liver or kidney cancer.

J is TRBJ1-6 and V is TRBV6-4; D is ambiguous. The CDR3 is 14 residues long. Germline V gives CDR1 MRHNA, CDR2 SNTAGT. V was shortened by 4 bases and J by 6 bases, with 10 bases between the two germline ends. This chain's CDR3 is CASSAGGSNSPLHF. The CDR3 DNA sequence: TGTGCCAGCAGTGCCGGAGGTAGTAATTCACCCCTCCACTTT.

The V and J genes are TRBV7-9 and TRBJ2-1; D is ambiguous. This CDR3 has 14 residues. Germline values: CDR1 SEHNR, CDR2 FQNEAQ (reference sequence). V was pared by 1 base and J by 8 bases, with 12 bases between. The CDR3 here is CASSLGLDADEQFF. DNA for the CDR3: TGTGCCAGCAGCTTAGGATTGGATGCGGATGAGCAGTTCTTC.

This clone was found a few times. This rearrangement joins TRBV2 to TRBJ2-1; D unclear. The CDR3 spans 17 residues. The V end lost 0 bases, the J end lost 0 bases, and 12 bases lay between the germline ends. The germline CDR1 and CDR2 sequences are SNHLY and FYNNEI. This chain's CDR3 is CASSEAHGQFSYNEQFF. The CDR3 DNA is TGTGCCAGCAGTGAAGCGCACGGGCAATTCTCCTACAATGAGCAGTTCTTC.

The chain couples TRBV6-6 to TRBJ1-5; 10 bases are a match to TRBD1. CDR1 is MNHNY and CDR2 is SVGAGI in the germline V gene (reference sequence). V shed 7 bases, J shed 7 bases, and the junction held 4 bases outside the gene matches. The CDR3 length is 13 residues. This CDR3 is CASIGTGDQPQHF. The CDR3 nucleotides read TGTGCCAGCATCGGGACAGGGGACCAGCCCCAGCATTTT.

The chain has TRBV11-2 and TRBJ2-1; possibly TRBD2 for D (5 bases). V lost 4 bases, J lost 0 bases, and 13 bases lay in between. Looked up from germline, CDR1 is SGHAT and CDR2 is FQNNGV. The CDR3 extends over 16 amino acids. CDR3 DNA sequence: TGTGCCAGCAGCTGGGGTGGACTCAGCTCCTACAATGAGCAGTTCTTC. Translation: CASSWGGLSSYNEQFF.

This chain's CDR3 is CSVPAPGTFQETQYF. The CDR3 bases are TGCAGCGTCCCAGCCCCTGGGACGTTCCAAGAGACCCAGTACTTC. J is TRBJ2-5 and V is TRBV29-1; perhaps D is TRBD1 or TRBD2 (5 bases each). Trimming pared 6 bases from V and 1 base from J, leaving 18 bases between. Per the germline V gene, CDR1 is SQVTM and CDR2 is ANQGSEA. The CDR3 is made up of 15 amino acids. Drawing the rest from reference TRBV29-1 and TRBJ2-5, the complete variable domain is SAVISQKPSRDICQRGTSLTIQCQVDSQVTMMFWYRQQPGQSLTLIATANQGSEATYESGFVIDKFPISRPNLTFSTLTVSNMSPEDSSIYLCSVPAPGTFQETQYFGPGTRLLVL.

V gene TRBV9 combines with J gene TRBJ2-1; D is perhaps TRBD1 (6 bases). The CDR3 covers 16 residues. CDR1 and CDR2 from the germline V gene are SGDLS and YYNGEE. V was clipped by 2 bases and J by 0 bases, with 12 bases between them. CDR3 in amino acids: CASSVFRGSSYNEQFF. The CDR3 nucleotides are TGTGCCAGCAGCGTGTTCAGGGGTAGCTCCTACAATGAGCAGTTCTTC.

J is TRBJ2-2 and V is TRBV30; 7 bases are a match to TRBD1. The J segment lost 3 bases and the V segment lost 5 bases, leaving 6 bases of the junction unmatched. The CDR3 contains 14 residues. The germline gives CDR1 GTSNPN, CDR2 SVGIG (reference sequence). The CDR3 DNA sequence: TGTGCCTGGCATGGACAGGTTGACACCGGGGAGCTGTTTTTT. Residues: CAWHGQVDTGELFF. Full variable domain (remainder filled in from reference TRBV30 and TRBJ2-2): SQTIHQWPATLVQPVGSPLSLECTVEGTSNPNLYWYRQAAGRGLQLLFYSVGIGQISSEVPQNLSASRPQDRQFILSSKKLLLSDSGFYLCAWHGQVDTGELFFGEGSRLTVL.

The rearrangement uses TRBV6-6 and TRBJ1-1; 7 bases fit TRBD1. CDR3 length: 15 amino acids. Germline-derived CDR1 and CDR2 are MNHNY and SVGAGI (reference sequence). V shed 6 bases, J shed 1 base, and the junction held 8 bases outside the gene matches. The CDR3 nucleotides are TGTGCCAGCAGCTCACAGGGGACTCCGAACACTGAAGCTTTCTTT. It encodes CASSSQGTPNTEAFF.

This clone was recorded only once. This chain joins TRBV6-5 and TRBJ1-2, with D perhaps matching TRBD1 (6 bases). Trimming stripped 6 bases from V and 3 bases from J, with 11 bases between. From germline, CDR1 is MNHEY and CDR2 SVGAGI. CDR3 length equals 13 residues. The CDR3 sequence is CASRQQGDYGYTF. The CDR3 DNA sequence: TGTGCCAGCAGGCAACAGGGTGACTATGGCTACACCTTC.

This rearrangement joins TRBV6-5 to TRBJ1-1, with TRBD1 matching over 7 bases. J lost 0 bases, V lost 2 bases, and 3 bases had no gene match. Germline V gives CDR1 MNHEY, CDR2 SVGAGI. This CDR3 is built from 15 residues. As DNA, the CDR3 is TGTGCCAGCAGTTACACCGGACAGGTGAACACTGAAGCTTTCTTT. Protein sequence: CASSYTGQVNTEAFF.

J is TRBJ2-1 and V is TRBV6-1; no clear D gene. Germline CDR1 MNHNS, CDR2 SASEGT. The CDR3 spans 19 residues. The V end lost 0 bases, the J end lost 0 bases, and 18 bases lay between the germline ends. CDR3 nucleotide sequence: TGTGCCAGCAGTGAAGCGAAATACTCCCGGGCCGACTCCTACAATGAGCAGTTCTTC. The encoded protein is CASSEAKYSRADSYNEQFF.

The chain couples TRBV6-1 to TRBJ1-5, with D perhaps matching TRBD1 (6 bases). Trimming took 3 bases from V and 3 from J, leaving 9 bases between them. Looked up from germline, CDR1 is MNHNS and CDR2 is SASEGT. The CDR3 loop spans 14 amino acids. The CDR3 bases are TGTGCCAGCAGTGATAGGGGGTACAATCAGCCCCAGCATTTT. This sequence encodes CASSDRGYNQPQHF.

The rearrangement joins TRBV5-1 to TRBJ2-1; D is undetermined. CDR3 size: 13 residues. Trimming cost V 4 bases and J 5 bases, with 10 bases left between them. Germline V CDR1 and CDR2: SGHRS, YFSETQ. CDR3 amino acids: CASSEVVNNEQFF. The CDR3 bases are TGCGCCAGCAGCGAGGTGGTCAACAATGAGCAGTTCTTC.

This clone was seen a single time. The chain couples TRBV19 to TRBJ2-7; D may be TRBD2 (5 bases). This CDR3 is 17 amino acids long. V was shortened by 3 bases and J by 1 base, with 19 bases between the two germline ends. Germline V gene data show CDR1 as LNHDA and CDR2 as SQIVND (reference sequence). CDR3 in DNA: TGTGCCAGTAGTATCAGGTTTATCCCTGGGAGTTCCTACGAGCAGTACTTC. This encodes CASSIRFIPGSSYEQYF.

Details on this clone: A read error may produce the germline difference seen at one junction end. The J gene is TRBJ1-5, the V gene TRBV7-6; 10 bases are a match to TRBD1. Germline assignment: CDR1 SGHVS and CDR2 FNYEAQ. This CDR3 has 15 amino acids. The CDR3 bases are TGTGCCAGCAGTTTAGGACAGGGGGTAAGTCAGCCCCAGCATTTT. Encoded protein: CASSLGQGVSQPQHF.

This chain joins TRBV30 and TRBJ2-1; D remains unclear. V was cut by 1 base and J by 3 bases, with 4 bases left in between. Per the germline V gene, CDR1 is GTSNPN and CDR2 is SVGIG (reference sequence). The length of the CDR3 is 12 residues. This CDR3 reads CAWSDNYNEQFF. The CDR3 nucleotides read TGTGCCTGGAGTGATAACTACAATGAGCAGTTCTTC.

The rearrangement links TRBV27 to TRBJ1-2; tentatively, D is TRBD1 (6 bases). This CDR3 has 13 amino acids. V lost 2 bases and J lost 6, with 10 bases in between. CDR1 and CDR2 from the germline V gene are MNHEY and SMNVEV (reference sequence). The CDR3 DNA follows: TGTGCCAGCAGTTTAAACAGGGACCATGGCTACACCTTC. It specifies CASSLNRDHGYTF.

V is TRBV7-9 and J is TRBJ2-3; no definite D call. Germline loops: CDR1 SEHNR, CDR2 FQNEAQ (reference sequence). CDR3 size: 12 residues. V lost 4 bases, J lost 2 bases, and 4 bases lay in between. DNA of the CDR3: TGTGCCAGCAGCTCGTACACAGATACGCAGTATTTT. Its protein is CASSSYTDTQYF.

This chain connects TRBV9 to TRBJ2-2; no clear D gene. The CDR3 contains 14 residues. Germline V gene data show CDR1 as SGDLS and CDR2 as YYNGEE. The V end was cut by 0 bases, the J end by 5 bases, with 8 bases between. The CDR3 reads CASSVAPTTGELFF. The CDR3 nucleotides read TGTGCCAGCAGCGTAGCCCCAACGACCGGGGAGCTGTTTTTT.